Each of the 31 T cell receptor beta chains below was sequenced from the same sample in a study of CXCR3-negative and CXCR3-positive naive CD8 T cells. In preparing the TRB cDNA libraries, 5' RACE with UMI labels was used. TCRdb processed the 5' RACE reads again and assigns one entry to each CDR3 protein, with no DNA. Its clone listing holds 85,000 to 90,000 distinct CDR3 sequences. Study-level points and caveats: Relative to CXCR3-negative naive cells, CXCR3-positive naive cells had more hydrophobic TRB CDR3s.

Antigens for these TCRs are unknown. The sample was naive CXCR3+ CD8+ T cells from blood. Subset: CD45RO-CCR7+CD27+CD95- naive CD8+ T cells expressing CXCR3 (TNR3+). Every receptor here comes from a human donor in good health. Some clones in this sample may be carry-over from other donors' samples.

Here the CDR3 reads CASSPLAGGSYNEQFF. The rearrangement uses TRBV6-2 or TRBV6-3 and TRBJ2-1; the TRBD2 assignment by TCRdb is unverifiable without DNA. CDR3 length: 16 amino acids. Germline CDR1 reads MNHEY; CDR2 reads SVGEGT.

V is TRBV28 and J is TRBJ2-5. CDR3 length: 14 amino acids. From germline, CDR1 is MDHEN and CDR2 SYDVKM. The CDR3: CASSLSWAQETQYF.

The chain has TRBV28 and TRBJ2-7; TCRdb outputs TRBD1, but without DNA this stays unchecked. Germline V lookup: CDR1 MDHEN, CDR2 SYDVKM. The CDR3 totals 18 residues. This CDR3 reads CASSFSEGVSGGRYEQYF. The entire variable domain, with the rest obtained from reference TRBV28 and TRBJ2-7, is as follows: DVKVTQSSRYLVKRTGEKVFLECVQDMDHENMFWYRQDPGLGLRLIYFSYDVKMKEKGDIPEGYSVSREKKERFSLILESASTNQTSMYLCASSFSEGVSGGRYEQYFGPGTRLTVT.

The chain's CDR3 is CASSLYASATGELFF. This chain connects TRBV27 to TRBJ2-2. The CDR3 covers 15 residues. CDR1 and CDR2 (germline): MNHEY, SMNVEV (reference sequence).

The J gene is TRBJ2-1, the V gene TRBV18; TCRdb picks TRBD1, but there is no DNA to check that call. Germline V CDR1 and CDR2: KGHSH, LQKENI. The CDR3 covers 14 residues. The CDR3 sequence is CASSRTGGDNEQFF.

The chain is built from TRBV14 and TRBJ2-1; TCRdb proposes TRBD2, but this gene call is untestable without DNA. CDR3 length: 12 amino acids. CDR1 SGHDN and CDR2 FVKESK come from the germline V gene. CDR3 residues: CASSQRRDEQFF.

The chain employs TRBV6-1 and TRBJ1-5. Germline CDR1 reads MNHNS; CDR2 reads SASEGT. This CDR3 region has 14 residues. The CDR3 region is CASNNGGLFQPQHF.

The chain carries TRBV6-2 or TRBV6-3 and TRBJ2-7; TCRdb returns TRBD1, unconfirmable since there is no DNA. This CDR3 spans 15 amino acids. Looked up from germline, CDR1 is MNHEY and CDR2 is SVGEGT. Here the CDR3 reads CASSVEGQGTYEQYF.

V and J are TRBV28 and TRBJ1-1; TCRdb calls TRBD1, which cannot be checked without DNA. The CDR3 runs 14 residues. Germline CDR1 reads MDHEN; CDR2 reads SYDVKM. The CDR3 reads CASSPRQIYTEAFF.

The genes are TRBV12-3 or TRBV12-4 and TRBJ2-7. This CDR3 contains 15 residues. CDR3 sequence reads: CASSFTTGASGEQYF.

The chain couples TRBV13 to TRBJ1-3. The CDR3 has 16 amino acids. Germline CDR1 PRHDT, CDR2 FYEKMQ (reference sequence). The CDR3 here is CASSLGHIISGNTIYF.

The rearrangement links TRBV12-3 or TRBV12-4 to TRBJ1-1; TCRdb proposes TRBD1, but this gene call is untestable without DNA. The CDR3 has 17 residues. The CDR3 reads CASSSTGVYPSDGEAFF.

This chain links TRBV7-6 with TRBJ2-5; TCRdb's assignment of TRBD1 cannot be checked, as there is no DNA. Germline assignment: CDR1 SGHVS and CDR2 FNYEAQ. CDR3 size: 16 residues. The CDR3 is CASSPDPTPRPETQYF. Complete variable domain (other parts from reference TRBV7-6 and TRBJ2-5): GAGVSQSPRYKVTKRGQDVALRCDPISGHVSLYWYRQALGQGPEFLTYFNYEAQQDKSGLPNDRFSAERPEGSISTLTIQRTEQRDSAMYRCASSPDPTPRPETQYFGPGTRLLVL.

The rearrangement joins TRBV27 to TRBJ2-7; checking the TCRdb D call of TRBD1 is not possible without DNA. The CDR3 is 15 amino acids. Germline CDR1 MNHEY, CDR2 SMNVEV (reference sequence). The CDR3 loop reads CASSIPTDRGHEQYF.

This chain connects TRBV20-1 to TRBJ1-1; TCRdb outputs TRBD1, but without DNA this stays unchecked. The CDR3 totals 14 residues. Per the germline V gene, CDR1 is DFQATT and CDR2 is SNEGSKA (reference sequence). The CDR3 loop reads CSARAPGGHTEAFF.

The chain links TRBV19 to TRBJ2-7; checking the TCRdb D call of TRBD1 is not possible without DNA. This CDR3 comprises 12 residues. CDR1 is LNHDA and CDR2 is SQIVND in the germline V gene (reference sequence). CDR3: CASSAGGYEQYF.

The genes are TRBV10-1 and TRBJ1-1; TCRdb outputs TRBD1, but without DNA this stays unchecked. Germline V CDR1 and CDR2: WNHNN, SYGVQD (reference sequence). This CDR3 spans 15 amino acids. CDR3: CASSVNDRGQAEAFF.

This chain links TRBV15 with TRBJ1-6. The CDR3 sequence is 16 residues long. Germline V lookup: CDR1 LNHNV, CDR2 YYDKDF (reference sequence). The CDR3 region is CATGRQPNSYNSPLHF.

The rearrangement links TRBV12-3 or TRBV12-4 to TRBJ1-1. The CDR3 contains 15 residues. Here the CDR3 reads CASSLAPGRNTEAFF.

The chain joins TRBV29-1 to TRBJ1-1; TCRdb's assignment of TRBD1 cannot be checked, as there is no DNA. The V gene's germline CDR1 is SQVTM and CDR2 ANQGSEA. The CDR3 covers 13 residues. The CDR3 sequence is CSVEGGWDTEAFF.

This rearrangement joins TRBV7-6 to TRBJ2-5; TCRdb names TRBD1, which stays unverified in the absence of DNA. This CDR3 has 13 amino acids. Germline-derived CDR1 and CDR2 are SGHVS and FNYEAQ. This CDR3 reads CASRFGGTETQYF.

The chain couples TRBV4-1 to TRBJ2-5. Germline CDR1 is MGHRA and CDR2 is YSYEKL. The CDR3 sequence is 15 residues long. CDR3 residues: CASSQEGSMAETQYF.

The chain couples TRBV14 to TRBJ2-1; TCRdb names TRBD1, which stays unverified in the absence of DNA. The CDR3 has 15 amino acids. From germline, CDR1 is SGHDN and CDR2 FVKESK. The CDR3 protein is CASSLLGGNNNEQFF.

The chain is built from TRBV6-4 and TRBJ2-2; without DNA, the TCRdb call of TRBD1 cannot be checked. Germline CDR1 is MRHNA and CDR2 is SNTAGT. The CDR3 has 15 amino acids. The CDR3 is CASSDSTGGTGELFF.

This sequence joins TRBV27 and TRBJ2-1; without DNA, the TCRdb call of TRBD2 cannot be checked. Germline V gene data show CDR1 as MNHEY and CDR2 as SMNVEV (reference sequence). The CDR3 covers 15 residues. CDR3: CASSQERLAWDEQFF.

V gene TRBV29-1 combines with J gene TRBJ2-1; TCRdb selects TRBD1, and the lack of DNA leaves this call unchecked. The CDR3 sequence is 14 residues long. Germline CDR1 and CDR2: SQVTM and ANQGSEA. CDR3 amino acids: CSVSGGYSYNEQFF.

The chain is built from TRBV29-1 and TRBJ2-2; the D gene TCRdb calls, TRBD2, cannot be checked with no DNA. The germline V gene encodes CDR1 SQVTM and CDR2 ANQGSEA. The CDR3 spans 17 residues. The CDR3 protein is CSVEDDSGASNTGELFF.

V is TRBV13 and J is TRBJ2-2. From germline, CDR1 is PRHDT and CDR2 FYEKMQ (reference sequence). There are 17 residues in the CDR3. CDR3 sequence: CASSLGTFVENTGELFF.

The rearrangement uses TRBV12-3 or TRBV12-4 and TRBJ2-7; TCRdb designates TRBD2, a call that cannot be tested without DNA. The CDR3 loop spans 13 amino acids. The CDR3 sequence: CASRSSGDYEQYF.

The rearrangement uses TRBV27 and TRBJ2-7. The CDR3 runs to 16 residues. Per germline, CDR1 MNHEY and CDR2 SMNVEV (reference sequence). The CDR3 is CASSSRVPYGVYEQYF.

This chain connects TRBV28 to TRBJ2-1; the D call of TRBD2 rests on TCRdb alone, since no DNA is present to check it. Germline V gives CDR1 MDHEN, CDR2 SYDVKM. This CDR3 has 16 residues. CDR3 protein: CASSPLLAGESDEQFF.